Listed below are T cell receptor beta chains from one sample, sequenced in a study of T cells in Graves' hyperthyroidism and ophthalmopathy. MiXCR, run by TCRdb on the multiplex PCR reads, gives a single entry per CDR3 protein. The table shows more than 450,000 distinct CDR3 sequences, with roughly 15% occurring only once. Source material: blood. The origin of the receptors is a woman between 40 and 55 years old with Graves' hyperthyroidism. The CDR3 runs from the conserved cysteine through the conserved F or W. The D gene is left open where the match is weak. Clone size is given for some rows only: seen once, a few or many times, or a class if the clone is expanded.

TRBJ2-3 TRBV12-3/TRBV12-4 . many CASSLALEGRPTDTQYF TGTGCCAGCAGTTTAGCGCTTGAGGGCAGGCCCACAGATACGCAGTATTTT
TRBJ1-2 TRBV27 . many CASSLYPSPDLYGYTF TGTGCCAGCAGTTTATATCCTTCCCCCGACCTCTATGGCTACACCTTC
TRBJ1-6 TRBV11-2 . once CASSPQGSSPLHF TGTGCCAGCAGCCCTCAGGGATCCTCACCCCTCCACTTT
TRBJ2-1 TRBV29-1 TRBD2 . CSVEGTSGYNEQFF TGCAGCGTTGAAGGGACTAGCGGATACAATGAGCAGTTCTTC
TRBJ2-7 TRBV11-3 . few CASSLDQGHLIYEQYF TGTGCCAGCAGCTTGGACCAGGGACACCTAATCTACGAGCAGTACTTC
TRBJ2-6 TRBV20-1 . . CSLASSGANVLTF TGCAGTTTGGCGTCGTCTGGGGCCAACGTCCTGACTTTC
TRBJ2-3 TRBV18 TRBD1 many CASSPTQGPSTDTQYF TGTGCCAGCTCACCAACACAGGGGCCTAGCACAGATACGCAGTATTTT
TRBJ1-3 TRBV20-1 . . CSAAGPIGNTIYF TGCAGTGCTGCGGGCCCCATAGGGAACACCATATATTTT
TRBJ2-4 TRBV20-1 TRBD2 few CSARGTSGSDIQYF TGCAGTGCTAGAGGGACTAGCGGGAGTGACATTCAGTACTTC
TRBJ2-1 TRBV5-1 . . CASSLAPGPGNEQFF TGCGCCAGCAGCTTGGCCCCGGGACCCGGGAATGAGCAGTTCTTC
TRBJ1-5 TRBV20-1 TRBD1 . CSASGGQGHQPQHF TGCAGTGCCAGCGGTGGACAGGGGCATCAGCCCCAGCATTTT
TRBJ2-3 TRBV28 TRBD2 many CASSLVASGGTDTQYF TGTGCCAGCAGTTTAGTGGCTAGCGGGGGAACAGATACGCAGTATTTT
TRBJ1-2 TRBV20-1 . few CSARGRGTNYGYTF TGCAGTGCTCGAGGGCGAGGTACTAACTATGGCTACACCTTC
TRBJ2-5 TRBV6-1 . many CASNSNPARETQYF TGTGCCAGCAATTCTAACCCAGCAAGGGAGACCCAGTACTTC
TRBJ2-7 TRBV28 TRBD2 many CASSFSGRDYEQYF TGTGCCAGCAGTTTTAGCGGGAGGGACTACGAGCAGTACTTC
TRBJ1-5 TRBV5-1 . many CASSLRGGDQPQHF TGCGCCAGCAGCTTGAGGGGGGGCGATCAGCCCCAGCATTTT
TRBJ2-3 TRBV7-7 TRBD2 . CASSPPGTSGRRDTQYF TGTGCTAGCAGCCCCCCCGGGACTAGCGGGAGGCGAGATACGCAGTATTTT
TRBJ1-2 TRBV6-1 TRBD1 . CASSDGRTGGRVSYTF TGTGCCAGCAGTGATGGTAGGACAGGGGGAAGAGTAAGCTACACCTTC
TRBJ1-2 TRBV2 . many CASSEAQQSYGYTF TGTGCCAGCAGTGAAGCGCAACAGTCCTATGGCTACACCTTC
TRBJ2-1 TRBV28 TRBD2 . CASSILAGPYNEQFF TGTGCCAGCAGTATACTAGCGGGACCCTACAATGAGCAGTTCTTC
TRBJ2-4 TRBV6-1 TRBD1 few CASTWDSQNIQYF TGTGCCAGCACCTGGGACAGCCAAAACATTCAGTACTTC
TRBJ2-6 TRBV19 TRBD2 . CASSTGLATSGANVLTF TGTGCCAGTAGTACGGGACTAGCGACATCTGGGGCCAACGTCCTGACTTTC
TRBJ2-4 TRBV5-1 TRBD1 many CASSPLPGTGNIQYF TGCGCCAGCAGCCCCCTACCCGGGACAGGGAACATTCAGTACTTC
TRBJ1-6 TRBV20-1 TRBD1 few CSAEIGTAVSPLHF TGCAGTGCGGAGATAGGGACAGCAGTCTCACCCCTCCACTTT
TRBJ1-4 TRBV6-2/TRBV6-3 . many CASSPEGTENEKLFF TGTGCCAGCAGTCCTGAGGGGACGGAGAATGAAAAACTGTTTTTT
TRBJ1-5 TRBV30 TRBD1 . CAWSGTGGTGQPQHF TGTGCCTGGAGTGGGACAGGGGGGACGGGTCAGCCCCAGCATTTT